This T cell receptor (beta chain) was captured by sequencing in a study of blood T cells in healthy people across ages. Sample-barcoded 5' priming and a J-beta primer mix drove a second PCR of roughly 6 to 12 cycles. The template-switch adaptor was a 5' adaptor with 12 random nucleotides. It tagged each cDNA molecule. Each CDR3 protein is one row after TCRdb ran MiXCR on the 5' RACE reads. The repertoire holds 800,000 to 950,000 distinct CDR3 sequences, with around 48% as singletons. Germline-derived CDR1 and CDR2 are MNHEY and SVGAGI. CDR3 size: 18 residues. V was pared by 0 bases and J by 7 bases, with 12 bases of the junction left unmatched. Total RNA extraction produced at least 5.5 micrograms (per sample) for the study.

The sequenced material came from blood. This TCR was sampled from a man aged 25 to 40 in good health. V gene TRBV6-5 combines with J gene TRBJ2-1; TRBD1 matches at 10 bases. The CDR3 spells CASSYSAPGTGEGNEQFF. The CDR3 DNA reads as TGTGCCAGCAGTTACTCAGCCCCCGGGACAGGGGAGGGAAATGAGCAGTTCTTC.